The TCR beta chain under discussion was sequenced for a study of metastatic and nonmetastatic thyroid tumors. On the study more broadly: Thyroid patients, malignant and benign, had repertoires compared across blood and tumor or nodule tissue.

This clone was seen many times. The antigen is unknown. Broader study findings: Patients with malignant thyroid tumors reportedly had significantly higher TCR beta diversity than those with benign nodules, in blood and tumor.

The CDR3 has 18 amino acids. V shed 0 bases, J shed 0 bases, and the junction held 12 bases outside the gene matches. CDR1 is DFQATT, CDR2 SNEGSKA, per germline (reference sequence). Per the authors' pipeline: The authors used CDR3 differences across clinicopathological groups to build a distant-metastasis classifier for papillary thyroid cancer. Using MiXCR, TCRdb re-called clones from the PCR reads. It is TCRdb's table, rather than the study itself, that gives the V and J calls and clone size. The data contain approximately 17,000 clones, approximately 30% of them seen just once; the ten biggest clones take up 15%. Among the patients, none had received any treatment before thyroid surgery.

The clonotype originates from a female donor with papillary thyroid cancer or a benign thyroid nodule (not recorded which). Some clones in this sample may be carry-over from other donors' samples. Sequencing was done on a sample of tumor tissue. The J gene is TRBJ2-7, the V gene TRBV20-1; 9 bases are a match to TRBD2. Written as DNA, the CDR3 is TGCAGTGCTAGAGATGGCACCCTAGCGGGAAGGAGCTCCTACGAGCAGTACTTC. Translation: CSARDGTLAGRSSYEQYF.